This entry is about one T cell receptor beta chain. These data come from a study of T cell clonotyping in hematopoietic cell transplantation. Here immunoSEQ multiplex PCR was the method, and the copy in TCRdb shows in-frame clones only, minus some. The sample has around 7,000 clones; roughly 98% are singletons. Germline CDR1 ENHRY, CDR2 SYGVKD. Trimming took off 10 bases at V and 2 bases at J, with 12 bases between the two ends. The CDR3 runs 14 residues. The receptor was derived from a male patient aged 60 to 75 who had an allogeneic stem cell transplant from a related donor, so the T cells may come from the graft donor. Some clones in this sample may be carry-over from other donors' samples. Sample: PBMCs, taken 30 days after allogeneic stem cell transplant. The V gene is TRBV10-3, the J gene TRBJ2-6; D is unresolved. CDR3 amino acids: CATLALPGANVLTF. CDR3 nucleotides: TGTGCCACCCTTGCCCTCCCTGGGGCCAACGTCCTGACTTTC.